Listed here are 18 T cell receptor beta chains from one sample, sequenced in a study of naive and memory T cell subsets. Two oligonucleotides, mixed equimolar, formed the beta constant-region primer covering TRBC1 and TRBC2. TCRdb itself ran the UMI-ligation and nested PCR reads through MiXCR, one entry per CDR3 protein. The profile covers roughly 31,000 distinct CDR3 sequences, with over 8.5% appearing a single time and roughly 18% taken by the ten largest. The sequenced material came from effector memory CD4+ T cells from blood. Subset meaning: effector memory, CD45RA- CD27-. These receptors came from a human donor in good health.

The table lists this clonotype with many counts. The gene calls are TRBV30 and TRBJ2-4; 8 bases are shared with TRBD2. Germline V gene data show CDR1 as GTSNPN and CDR2 as SVGIG (reference sequence). After removal of 0 bases from V and 1 base from J, the junction contained 2 bases not matched to a gene. The CDR3 extends over 15 amino acids. The CDR3 DNA sequence: TGTGCCTGGAGTGTAGGCGGGGGGGCCAAAAACATTCAGTACTTC. Encoded protein: CAWSVGGGAKNIQYF.

The chain couples TRBV20-1 to TRBJ2-7, with unresolved D. The V gene lost 0 bases and the J gene lost 2 bases, with 8 bases spanning the gap. This CDR3 contains 13 residues. The germline V gene encodes CDR1 DFQATT and CDR2 SNEGSKA (reference sequence). CDR3 protein: CSARDGFAYEQYF. CDR3 DNA sequence: TGCAGTGCTAGAGATGGTTTTGCCTACGAGCAGTACTTC.

Details on this clonotype: At one of its ends the junction is not consistent with the germline gene, which may arise from a read error. The chain uses TRBV20-1 and TRBJ1-6; D is unclear. Per germline, CDR1 DFQATT and CDR2 SNEGSKA (reference sequence). This CDR3 has 12 residues. In DNA, the CDR3 is TGCAGTGCCAGAGGTGCAGGATATTCCCTCCACTTT. It codes for CSARGAGYSLHF.

This clonotype was seen only a few times. The chain employs TRBV3-1 and TRBJ1-1; TRBD1 is a possible D gene (5 bases). The germline V gene encodes CDR1 LGHDT and CDR2 YNNKEL (reference sequence). The CDR3 has 13 amino acids. V dropped 0 bases and J dropped 11 bases, with 13 bases sitting between them. This CDR3 reads CASSQDESGHAFF. CDR3 nucleotides: TGTGCCAGCAGCCAAGATGAGTCGGGGCACGCTTTCTTT.

V gene TRBV2 combines with J gene TRBJ2-7; D gene uncertain. This CDR3 region has 13 residues. V was trimmed by 4 bases and J by 2 bases, leaving 9 bases between them. Germline V gives CDR1 SNHLY, CDR2 FYNNEI. CDR3 sequence: CASSVRLTYEQYF. DNA of the CDR3: TGTGCCAGCAGTGTACGGCTTACCTACGAGCAGTACTTC.

In this sample, this clonotype turned up a few times. The chain links TRBV5-1 to TRBJ1-3, with D hard to call. CDR1 is SGHRS, CDR2 YFSETQ, per germline. The CDR3 loop spans 15 amino acids. Trimming took 3 bases from V and 0 from J, leaving 10 bases between them. CDR3 in DNA: TGCGCCAGCAGCTACGACCCAAGCTCTGGAAACACCATATATTTT. Amino acids: CASSYDPSSGNTIYF.

The CDR3 DNA reads TGTGCCAGCCGCCGTTATGACCCTGGGGCCAACGTCCTGACTTTC. Translating it yields CASRRYDPGANVLTF. The rearrangement uses TRBV7-9 and TRBJ2-6; D is unclear. This CDR3 is built from 15 residues. Germline V gene sequence: CDR1 SEHNR, CDR2 FQNEAQ (reference sequence). Between the trimmed V and J ends, which lost 8 bases and 2 bases, there was a span of 13 bases.

The sample holds a few counts of this clonotype. V gene TRBV7-3 combines with J gene TRBJ2-3; possible D gene TRBD1, 6 bases. CDR1 SGHTA and CDR2 FQGTGA come from the germline V gene. The V end was cut by 3 bases, the J end by 3 bases, with 13 bases between. The CDR3 is made up of 15 amino acids. The CDR3 DNA sequence: TGTGCCAGCAGCTTCTTGGGGCAGGGGACAGATACGCAGTATTTT. Translation gives CASSFLGQGTDTQYF.

The rearrangement links TRBV7-2 to TRBJ2-7; D remains unclear. V lost 4 bases and J lost 6, with 19 bases in between. The length of the CDR3 is 15 residues. Germline V gives CDR1 SGHTA, CDR2 FQGNSA. The DNA of the CDR3 is TGTGCCAGCAGCTCACCCCTCGCTAGGTCTCTCGAGCAGTACTTC. Protein product: CASSSPLARSLEQYF.

J is TRBJ2-7 and V is TRBV14; weak D call: TRBD2 (5 bases). The CDR3 sequence is 14 residues long. Trimming removed 4 bases from V and 5 bases from J, with 15 bases in between. Per germline, CDR1 SGHDN and CDR2 FVKESK. The CDR3 loop reads CASSPVQTSNEQYF. In nucleotides, the CDR3 is TGTGCCAGCAGCCCCGTACAAACTAGTAACGAGCAGTACTTC.

This clonotype is deemed medium-sized. The DNA for the CDR3 is TGTGCCAGCAGCTTAGAGATGGGGACTAGCGGGACAGAAAATACGTACGAGCAGTACTTC. Amino acids: CASSLEMGTSGTENTYEQYF. The rearrangement joins TRBV11-3 to TRBJ2-7; 13 nucleotides agree with TRBD2. The CDR3 is 20 residues long. With 0 bases clipped from V and 4 bases from J, the junction kept 15 bases outside the gene matches. Germline V gene sequence: CDR1 SGHNT, CDR2 YENEEA.

This rearrangement joins TRBV7-6 to TRBJ2-3; D gene unclear. There are 13 residues in the CDR3. Germline CDR1 is SGHVS and CDR2 is FNYEAQ. The V gene lost 5 bases and the J gene lost 5 bases, with 11 bases spanning the gap. CDR3: CASSLQVEDTQYF. The CDR3 region has the DNA TGTGCCAGCAGCCTCCAGGTTGAAGATACGCAGTATTTT.

The chain uses TRBV2 and TRBJ2-1; 9 bases line up with TRBD2. This CDR3 has 16 amino acids. With 1 base clipped from V and 6 bases from J, the junction kept 7 bases outside the gene matches. Germline V gives CDR1 SNHLY, CDR2 FYNNEI. The CDR3 loop reads CASSEVWRGGFNEQFF. The DNA for the CDR3 is TGTGCCAGCAGTGAAGTCTGGCGGGGGGGCTTCAATGAGCAGTTCTTC.

This clonotype was seen many times. The CDR3 bases are TGTGCCAGCAGCTTGTCAGTGAACACTGAAGCTTTCTTT. Amino acid sequence: CASSLSVNTEAFF. This chain joins TRBV7-3 and TRBJ1-1; unclear D gene. CDR3 length: 13 residues. Germline assignment: CDR1 SGHTA and CDR2 FQGTGA. The ends were cut back, 3 bases at V and 0 bases at J, with 5 bases in the middle.

This clonotype was counted at least ten times. The chain employs TRBV3-1 and TRBJ2-2, with D hard to call. Trimming removed 5 bases at V and 3 bases at J, with 4 bases between. Germline-derived CDR1 and CDR2 are LGHDT and YNNKEL (reference sequence). This CDR3 contains 12 residues. The CDR3: CASSVHTGELFF. CDR3 sequence (DNA): TGTGCCAGCAGCGTTCACACCGGGGAGCTGTTTTTT.

The table lists this clonotype with a few counts. This chain joins TRBV27 and TRBJ1-1, with a weak D call TRBD1 (5 bases). CDR3 size: 14 residues. Germline values: CDR1 MNHEY, CDR2 SMNVEV (reference sequence). V lost 4 bases and J lost 0, with 9 bases in between. CDR3 DNA: TGTGCCAGCAGTTCGGGACTACTGAACACTGAAGCTTTCTTT. It translates to CASSSGLLNTEAFF.

This clonotype was seen at least ten times. J is TRBJ2-1 and V is TRBV18, with TRBD2 as a possible D gene (6 bases). The CDR3 is made up of 14 amino acids. Germline CDR1 is KGHSH and CDR2 is LQKENI. V was cut by 3 bases and J by 6 bases, with 12 bases left in between. The CDR3 bases are TGTGCCAGCTCACCCGTGGGACTCCTCAATGAGCAGTTCTTC. Translated, it gives CASSPVGLLNEQFF.

This chain connects TRBV30 to TRBJ2-3; no firm D call. The V gene's germline CDR1 is GTSNPN and CDR2 SVGIG (reference sequence). The CDR3 totals 12 residues. Trimming shortened V by 5 bases and J by 6 bases, and 12 bases separated the two germline ends. CDR3 sequence: CAWSLSLDTQYF. The CDR3 coding sequence is TGTGCCTGGTCTCTTAGCTTGGATACGCAGTATTTT. The complete variable domain, with remaining parts taken from reference TRBV30 and TRBJ2-3, reads SQTIHQWPATLVQPVGSPLSLECTVEGTSNPNLYWYRQAAGRGLQLLFYSVGIGQISSEVPQNLSASRPQDRQFILSSKKLLLSDSGFYLCAWSLSLDTQYFGPGTRLTVL.